The 3 T cell receptor beta chains below all came from one sample that was sequenced in a study of shared clonotypes between healthy human individuals (dated by TCRdb to about 2020). Libraries came from the immunoSEQ multiplex PCR assay. The immuneACCESS repertoire file appears here via TCRdb, limited to in-frame rearrangements. These files lack a portion of the clones; in checked studies, under half of the deficit traces to unresolved V genes, and the cause of the others is not known. Counted in this sample were 2 million to 2.5 million clones; under 97% of them appeared once. Together, the top ten hold roughly 0.13% of the sample. Input material: naive CD4+ T cells sorted from blood. The cell subset or site label on this specimen signifies: CD45RA+ positively selected. The receptors were sampled from a young man in good health.

This clone was detected once. Written as DNA, the CDR3 is TGTGCCAGCAGCTCGTCGCCCGGGACAGGGCTCTCACCCCTCCACTTT. Translation: CASSSSPGTGLSPLHF. The rearrangement uses TRBV9 and TRBJ1-6; 9 bases are shared with TRBD1. Germline V gives CDR1 SGDLS, CDR2 YYNGEE. The CDR3 contains 16 residues. The trim removed 4 bases at V and 10 bases at J, leaving 12 bases unmatched.

This CDR3 reads CASSRWTGELFF. The CDR3 DNA reads as TGTGCCAGCAGCCGGTGGACCGGGGAGCTGTTTTTT. The chain uses TRBV25-1 and TRBJ2-2; D is uncertain. Germline V gene sequence: CDR1 MGHDK, CDR2 SYGVNS. This CDR3 has 12 amino acids. The V and J ends lost 6 bases and 5 bases respectively, with 7 bases between them.

Points on this clone: The junction does not match germline at one end; this may be a read error. V gene TRBV6-1 combines with J gene TRBJ1-2, with TRBD1 matching over 8 bases. CDR1 and CDR2 (germline): MNHNS, SASEGT. This CDR3 region has 16 residues. The chain's CDR3 is CASSEAGGRSNYGYTF. The CDR3, as DNA: TGTGCCAGCAGCGAAGCAGGGGGCAGGTCTAACTATGGCTACACCTTC.